This T cell receptor (beta chain) stems from a study of control samples from healthy donors and cancer patients. Germline V lookup: CDR1 SNHLY, CDR2 FYNNEI. V was clipped by 7 bases and J by 2 bases; unmatched bases: 9. This CDR3 contains 15 residues. The method was immunoSEQ multiplex PCR; TCRdb's version includes in-frame clones alone and lacks a portion of them. The table lists approximately 79,000 clones, about 89% of them singletons. This sequence originates from a man in his fifties in good health. J is TRBJ2-3 and V is TRBV2, with 7 bases aligning to TRBD1. The sequencing input was blood. CDR3: CASTRDRILTDTQYF. The DNA for the CDR3 is TGTGCCAGCACTCGGGACAGAATACTCACAGATACGCAGTATTTT.